This TCR beta chain was identified during a study of blood T cells in healthy people across ages. Notes on the study in general: Diversity of TCR beta per million T cells declined in a roughly linear way with age.

Remarks on this clonotype: Its target is not known.

The CDR3 extends over 12 amino acids. Germline lookup yields CDR1 SQVTM and CDR2 ANQGSEA. The V and J ends lost 3 bases and 4 bases respectively, with 9 bases between them. The use of a sample-barcoded 5' primer and a J-beta primer mix characterized a second PCR of 7 to 11 cycles. MiXCR was run by TCRdb on the 5' RACE reads, yielding one entry per CDR3 protein. The sample holds roughly 550,000 distinct CDR3 sequences, less than 25% seen once. Total RNA amounts of at least 5.5 micrograms were extracted per sample. The same data also contributed to another study, on T cells of mothers and their children. That paper notes: Mothers gave over 9.5 million TCR beta CDR3 reads each, and children some 3 million each. Persistent microchimeric T cell clones were sought, and none were detected.

Sequenced input: blood. The receptor's source is a boy aged 5-17 years in good health. The chain joins TRBV29-1 to TRBJ1-2; D gene uncertain. DNA of the CDR3: TGCAGCGTTGAGGATAAGGGCTATGGCTACACCTTC. The encoded protein is CSVEDKGYGYTF.